These 29 T cell receptor beta chains were sequenced from one sample in a study of cytomegalovirus exposure and HLA in healthy donors. Data came from immunoSEQ multiplex PCR; TCRdb stores just in-frame clones and leaves some out. The table includes more than 250,000 clones, roughly 90% detected once. Sequenced material: PBMCs. The receptors here all came from a woman in her 30s in good health and CMV-seropositive.

CDR3 region: CASKEPLTGRLNSYNSPLHF. For the CDR3, the DNA is TGTGCCAGCAAAGAACCCCTAACGGGCCGCCTGAACTCCTATAATTCACCCCTCCACTTT. The genes are TRBV27 and TRBJ1-6; D gene ambiguous. Germline CDR1 reads MNHEY; CDR2 reads SMNVEV (reference sequence). The CDR3 sequence is 20 residues long. V was cut by 7 bases and J by 0 bases, with 25 bases left in between.

CDR3 bases: TGCGCCAGCAGCTTACAGGAACCTATATACGAGCAGTACTTC. Encoded protein: CASSLQEPIYEQYF. V is TRBV5-1 and J is TRBJ2-7; D is perhaps TRBD1 (5 bases). The CDR3 length is 14 residues. Trimming shortened V by 2 bases and J by 4 bases, and 13 bases separated the two germline ends. Germline V gene lookup returns CDR1 SGHRS and CDR2 YFSETQ.

The genes are TRBV4-3 and TRBJ1-2; 9 bases map to TRBD1. The CDR3 is made up of 15 amino acids. J lost 8 bases, V lost 1 base, and 8 bases had no gene match. The V gene's germline CDR1 is LGHNA and CDR2 YSLEER. CDR3 sequence (DNA): TGCGCCAGCAGCCAAGTTTTACAGGGGGCTGGCGGCTACACCTTC. It translates to CASSQVLQGAGGYTF.

J is TRBJ1-6 and V is TRBV4-3; 7 bases are a match to TRBD1. Germline assignment: CDR1 LGHNA and CDR2 YSLEER. With 1 base clipped from V and 9 bases from J, the junction kept 6 bases outside the gene matches. The CDR3 extends over 15 amino acids. This CDR3 reads CASSQATGVRSPLHF. The DNA for the CDR3 is TGCGCCAGCAGCCAAGCCACAGGGGTGCGTTCACCCCTCCACTTT.

The CDR3 region is CASSPPGQGGSVQYF. CDR3 DNA sequence: TGTGCCAGCTCACCTCCGGGACAGGGTGGCTCGGTGCAGTACTTC. The V call is TRBV18, the J call TRBJ2-7, with 9 positions matching TRBD1. This CDR3 has 15 residues. Germline V gives CDR1 KGHSH, CDR2 LQKENI. The junction had 12 bases not matched to a gene; V was cut back by 3 bases and J by 9 bases.

This clone appeared a single time. The chain carries TRBV9 and TRBJ2-5, with D hard to call. V was pared by 3 bases and J by 1 base, with 16 bases between. In germline, CDR1 is SGDLS, CDR2 YYNGEE. The CDR3 is 16 amino acids. CDR3 sequence: CASSGRSGHGQETQYF. DNA for the CDR3: TGTGCCAGCAGCGGGCGCTCGGGCCATGGCCAAGAGACCCAGTACTTC.

The chain uses TRBV7-9 and TRBJ2-1; D remains ambiguous. The germline V and J ends were trimmed by 2 bases and 0 bases, with 8 bases remaining between them. Germline CDR1 is SEHNR and CDR2 is FQNEAQ (reference sequence). The CDR3 consists of 15 residues. The CDR3 DNA reads TGTGCCAGCAGCTTAAGTACAGTCTCCTACAATGAGCAGTTCTTC. This translates into CASSLSTVSYNEQFF.

This clone was seen just once. V gene TRBV18 combines with J gene TRBJ1-4; D unclear. V dropped 10 bases and J dropped 2 bases, with 11 bases sitting between them. The CDR3 totals 13 residues. Germline V gives CDR1 KGHSH, CDR2 LQKENI. The CDR3, as DNA: TGTGCCACCAAGGAGGGCACTAATGAAAAACTGTTTTTT. Its translation is CATKEGTNEKLFF.

The chain employs TRBV6-1 and TRBJ2-7; the match to TRBD2 covers 8 bases. With V trimmed by 4 bases and J by 0 bases, 8 bases remained unmatched. Germline values: CDR1 MNHNS, CDR2 SASEGT. This CDR3 spans 16 amino acids. CDR3 in amino acids: CASSGGRTRTSYEQYF. CDR3 in DNA: TGTGCCAGCAGTGGCGGGAGGACTAGAACCTCCTACGAGCAGTACTTC.

The chain uses TRBV6-6 and TRBJ2-1; TRBD1 agrees at 8 bases. Germline V gives CDR1 MNHNY, CDR2 SVGAGI (reference sequence). This CDR3 comprises 16 residues. Germline trimming cut 5 bases from V and 1 base from J; bases unmatched to any gene: 7. Here the CDR3 reads CASSQRTGRSYNEQFF. The CDR3 nucleotides read TGTGCCAGCAGTCAAAGGACAGGGCGATCCTACAATGAGCAGTTCTTC.

The chain joins TRBV5-1 to TRBJ1-2; D is unclear. V was trimmed by 4 bases and J by 1 base, leaving 14 bases between them. Germline CDR1 and CDR2: SGHRS and YFSETQ. The CDR3 sequence is 15 residues long. CDR3 coding DNA: TGCGCCAGCAGCCCGCAGAACCAGGTTAACTATGGCTACACCTTC. This codes for CASSPQNQVNYGYTF.

The chain couples TRBV5-6 to TRBJ2-1, with unresolved D. This CDR3 is 16 amino acids long. Germline V lookup: CDR1 SGHDT, CDR2 YYEEEE. V lost 4 bases, J lost 0 bases, and 14 bases lay in between. Here the CDR3 reads CASSTRHLISYNEQFF. CDR3 bases: TGTGCCAGCAGCACACGACACCTGATCTCCTACAATGAGCAGTTCTTC.

The count of this clone is one. V is TRBV5-6 and J is TRBJ2-7, with 8 bases lining up with TRBD1. J gave up 5 bases and V 4 bases, and 14 bases lay outside the gene matches. CDR1 is SGHDT and CDR2 is YYEEEE in the germline V gene. This CDR3 region has 16 residues. The CDR3 nucleotides read TGTGCCAGCAGCCCTGGACAGGGTTCTCTTGGGGACGAGCAGTACTTC. Translating gives CASSPGQGSLGDEQYF.

V is TRBV7-9 and J is TRBJ1-5; D not certain. Trimming pared 1 base from V and 0 bases from J, leaving 4 bases between. The CDR3 covers 14 residues. CDR1 is SEHNR and CDR2 is FQNEAQ in the germline V gene (reference sequence). This chain's CDR3 is CASSLVSSNQPQHF. The CDR3, as DNA: TGTGCCAGCAGCTTAGTTTCTAGCAATCAGCCCCAGCATTTT.

The chain uses TRBV4-1 and TRBJ2-7; 9 bases fit TRBD1. The length of the CDR3 is 15 residues. V lost 3 bases and J lost 3; bases outside the gene matches: 6. Germline V gene data show CDR1 as MGHRA and CDR2 as YSYEKL. CDR3 sequence: CASSHTTGGGYEQYF. The CDR3 DNA reads as TGCGCCAGCAGCCATACAACAGGGGGCGGCTACGAGCAGTACTTC.

This rearrangement joins TRBV12-5 to TRBJ2-5; D not certain. The CDR3 sequence is 12 residues long. Germline CDR1 and CDR2: LGHNT and FRNRAP. V was cut by 1 base and J by 3 bases, with 3 bases left in between. The CDR3 is CASGLDEETQYF. The CDR3, as DNA: TGTGCTAGTGGTTTGGACGAAGAGACCCAGTACTTC.

The V and J genes are TRBV28 and TRBJ1-6; maybe TRBD1 (5 bases). CDR1 is MDHEN, CDR2 SYDVKM, per germline. V was trimmed by 2 bases and J by 6 bases, leaving 14 bases between them. The CDR3 runs 16 residues. For the CDR3, the DNA is TGTGCCAGCAGTTTAGGGGGAGGCGGTCGTAATTCACCCCTCCACTTT. This gives the protein CASSLGGGGRNSPLHF.

This clone was recorded once. The V call is TRBV4-1, the J call TRBJ2-7, with D perhaps matching TRBD1 (6 bases). The CDR3 extends over 14 amino acids. The germline gives CDR1 MGHRA, CDR2 YSYEKL. Trimming shortened V by 4 bases and J by 2 bases, and 12 bases separated the two germline ends. The CDR3 reads CASSRAGTTYEQYF. The CDR3 bases are TGCGCCAGCAGCCGGGCAGGGACAACCTACGAGCAGTACTTC.

This clone was detected only once. The chain carries TRBV6-1 and TRBJ1-5, with D maybe TRBD1 (6 bases). The V gene lost 4 bases and the J gene lost 0 bases, with 10 bases spanning the gap. The CDR3 runs to 15 residues. Germline CDR1 is MNHNS and CDR2 is SASEGT. CDR3 coding DNA: TGTGCCAGCAGTGGGACAGATTATAGCAATCAGCCCCAGCATTTT. The encoded protein is CASSGTDYSNQPQHF.

This chain uses TRBV5-1 with TRBJ1-1, with D uncertain. The CDR3 spans 15 residues. V lost 0 bases, J lost 1 base, and 10 bases lay in between. The V gene's germline CDR1 is SGHRS and CDR2 YFSETQ. The CDR3 nucleotides are TGCGCCAGCAGCTTGGCCGGGAAAGCGAACACTGAAGCTTTCTTT. This sequence encodes CASSLAGKANTEAFF.

Details on this clone: This same CDR3 is encoded by further DNA sequences in the sample. This sequence joins TRBV20-1 and TRBJ2-5, with unresolved D. V dropped 3 bases and J dropped 5 bases, with 7 bases sitting between them. From germline, CDR1 is DFQATT and CDR2 SNEGSKA (reference sequence). This CDR3 comprises 11 residues. The DNA for the CDR3 is TGCAGTGCTAGTCCAGAGGAGACCCAGTACTTC. It codes for CSASPEETQYF.

The chain couples TRBV9 to TRBJ2-1; possible D gene TRBD2, 6 bases. Trimming removed 2 bases at V and 7 bases at J, with 19 bases between. This CDR3 spans 16 amino acids. Germline V gives CDR1 SGDLS, CDR2 YYNGEE. As DNA, the CDR3 is TGTGCCAGCAGCGTCAACCTCGGACTATCTGGGAATGAGCAGTTCTTC. Amino acid sequence: CASSVNLGLSGNEQFF.

V gene TRBV28 combines with J gene TRBJ1-5; D may be TRBD1 (6 bases). Germline CDR1 is MDHEN and CDR2 is SYDVKM. V was cut by 7 bases and J by 0 bases, with 22 bases left in between. The CDR3 runs to 18 residues. CDR3 in DNA: TGTGCCAGCAAGACTTCAGGGGTTGGGGCGTATAGCAATCAGCCCCAGCATTTT. It translates to CASKTSGVGAYSNQPQHF.

V and J are TRBV4-1 and TRBJ2-3, with TRBD1 as a possible D gene (6 bases). The CDR3 is made up of 15 amino acids. Per germline, CDR1 MGHRA and CDR2 YSYEKL. V was clipped by 2 bases and J by 3 bases, with 12 bases between them. CDR3 in DNA: TGCGCCAGCAGCCAACTCCCCCAGGGGACAGATACGCAGTATTTT. Encoded protein: CASSQLPQGTDTQYF.

This clone was observed once. The chain recombines TRBV5-6 with TRBJ2-5, with D unclear. CDR3 length: 13 amino acids. Trimming took off 4 bases at V and 7 bases at J, with 14 bases between the two ends. CDR1 and CDR2 from the germline V gene are SGHDT and YYEEEE. As DNA, the CDR3 is TGTGCCAGCAGCCTCGCGGACGTTGGGACCCAGTACTTC. Protein sequence: CASSLADVGTQYF.

V is TRBV28 and J is TRBJ2-7, with D possibly TRBD1 on 5 matching bases. Germline loops: CDR1 MDHEN, CDR2 SYDVKM. This CDR3 is built from 17 residues. V dropped 3 bases and J dropped 5 bases, with 23 bases sitting between them. CDR3 amino acids: CASSLLFTGRLFDEQYF. The CDR3 region has the DNA TGTGCCAGCAGTTTGCTATTTACAGGACGATTATTTGACGAGCAGTACTTC. The entire variable domain, with the rest obtained from reference TRBV28 and TRBJ2-7, is as follows: DVKVTQSSRYLVKRTGEKVFLECVQDMDHENMFWYRQDPGLGLRLIYFSYDVKMKEKGDIPEGYSVSREKKERFSLILESASTNQTSMYLCASSLLFTGRLFDEQYFGPGTRLTVT.

The chain combines TRBV23-1 with TRBJ1-2, with D perhaps matching TRBD1 (6 bases). TRBV23-1 is an open reading frame, and its role is uncertain. The CDR3 spans 12 residues. Trimming left V 4 bases short and J 8 bases short, with 11 bases between. CDR3 coding DNA: TGCGCCAGCAGTCGGGGGGCGCGGGGCTACACCTTC. As protein: CASSRGARGYTF.

The chain uses TRBV23-1 and TRBJ2-6; D possibly uses TRBD1 or TRBD2 (5 bases each). TRBV23-1 is an ORF; its function is uncertain. The ends were cut back, 7 bases at V and 4 bases at J, with 11 bases in the middle. The CDR3 is made up of 14 amino acids. The CDR3 reads CASTPGLGANVLTF. CDR3 DNA: TGCGCCAGCACCCCGGGGCTCGGGGCCAACGTCCTGACTTTC.

V is TRBV9 and J is TRBJ1-1; a weak D match, TRBD1 (6 bases). Germline V lookup: CDR1 SGDLS, CDR2 YYNGEE. The V gene lost 3 bases and the J gene lost 8 bases, with 20 bases spanning the gap. The CDR3 loop spans 15 amino acids. This CDR3 reads CASSGPPTGFREAFF. CDR3 coding DNA: TGTGCCAGCAGCGGCCCGCCAACAGGGTTCCGGGAAGCTTTCTTT.